The clone carrying this T cell receptor (beta chain) is a singleton in its sample. Possible read error: a much larger clone is one base away. Trimming took off 4 bases at V and 10 bases at J, with 17 bases between the two ends. The CDR3 is 14 amino acids. Germline CDR1 is SEHNR and CDR2 is FQNEAQ (reference sequence). The data belong to a study of T-cell reconstitution after alpha-beta-depleted transplantation in children. The library targeted TCRbeta and was prepared with unique molecular identifiers. Each CDR3 protein gets one entry after TCRdb re-called the PCR reads with MiXCR. The sample has around 180,000 distinct CDR3 sequences; around 10% are singletons.

The chain is built from TRBV7-9 and TRBJ2-1, with D perhaps TRBD1 or TRBD2 (5 bases each). The sequence derives from a boy aged 2-9 years with acute myeloid leukemia, due to receive a stem cell transplant. This material consisted of PBMCs, taken before TCRalphabeta/CD19-depleted stem cell transplant. As DNA, the CDR3 is TGTGCCAGCAGCTCCGGGGCCTTTCTTTACGAGCAGTTCTTC. Translation gives CASSSGAFLYEQFF.